Listed here is a single T cell receptor (beta chain). Its specificity is not known. Other DNA variants within this sample encode the same CDR3. This sample was taken from a study of shared clonotypes between healthy human individuals. Study-wide background: Three plates each covered CD4 naive and memory; CD8 naive two, CD8 memory one.

Findings and limits, study-wide: Estimated clonotype richness was generally higher in naive than memory subsets.

The repertoire was sequenced with immunoSEQ multiplex PCR; TCRdb's copy has only in-frame clones and lacks some. The sample has a few million clones; more than 80% are singletons. Healthy and HIV-negative, the adult donors had no recent acute infections or vaccinations. This TCR derives from a man younger than 35 in good health. The sequenced material came from naive CD4+ T cells sorted from blood. The sample's subset: CD45RA+ positively selected.

Written as DNA, the CDR3 is TGTGCCAGCAGCTTCACAGGGGGCGACACTGAAGCTTTCTTT. Its protein is CASSFTGGDTEAFF. The V gene is TRBV7-9, the J gene TRBJ1-1; 9 bases agree with TRBD1. Germline CDR1 reads SEHNR; CDR2 reads FQNEAQ (reference sequence). V lost 3 bases to trimming and J lost 3 bases; unmatched junction nucleotides: 2. This CDR3 is built from 14 residues.